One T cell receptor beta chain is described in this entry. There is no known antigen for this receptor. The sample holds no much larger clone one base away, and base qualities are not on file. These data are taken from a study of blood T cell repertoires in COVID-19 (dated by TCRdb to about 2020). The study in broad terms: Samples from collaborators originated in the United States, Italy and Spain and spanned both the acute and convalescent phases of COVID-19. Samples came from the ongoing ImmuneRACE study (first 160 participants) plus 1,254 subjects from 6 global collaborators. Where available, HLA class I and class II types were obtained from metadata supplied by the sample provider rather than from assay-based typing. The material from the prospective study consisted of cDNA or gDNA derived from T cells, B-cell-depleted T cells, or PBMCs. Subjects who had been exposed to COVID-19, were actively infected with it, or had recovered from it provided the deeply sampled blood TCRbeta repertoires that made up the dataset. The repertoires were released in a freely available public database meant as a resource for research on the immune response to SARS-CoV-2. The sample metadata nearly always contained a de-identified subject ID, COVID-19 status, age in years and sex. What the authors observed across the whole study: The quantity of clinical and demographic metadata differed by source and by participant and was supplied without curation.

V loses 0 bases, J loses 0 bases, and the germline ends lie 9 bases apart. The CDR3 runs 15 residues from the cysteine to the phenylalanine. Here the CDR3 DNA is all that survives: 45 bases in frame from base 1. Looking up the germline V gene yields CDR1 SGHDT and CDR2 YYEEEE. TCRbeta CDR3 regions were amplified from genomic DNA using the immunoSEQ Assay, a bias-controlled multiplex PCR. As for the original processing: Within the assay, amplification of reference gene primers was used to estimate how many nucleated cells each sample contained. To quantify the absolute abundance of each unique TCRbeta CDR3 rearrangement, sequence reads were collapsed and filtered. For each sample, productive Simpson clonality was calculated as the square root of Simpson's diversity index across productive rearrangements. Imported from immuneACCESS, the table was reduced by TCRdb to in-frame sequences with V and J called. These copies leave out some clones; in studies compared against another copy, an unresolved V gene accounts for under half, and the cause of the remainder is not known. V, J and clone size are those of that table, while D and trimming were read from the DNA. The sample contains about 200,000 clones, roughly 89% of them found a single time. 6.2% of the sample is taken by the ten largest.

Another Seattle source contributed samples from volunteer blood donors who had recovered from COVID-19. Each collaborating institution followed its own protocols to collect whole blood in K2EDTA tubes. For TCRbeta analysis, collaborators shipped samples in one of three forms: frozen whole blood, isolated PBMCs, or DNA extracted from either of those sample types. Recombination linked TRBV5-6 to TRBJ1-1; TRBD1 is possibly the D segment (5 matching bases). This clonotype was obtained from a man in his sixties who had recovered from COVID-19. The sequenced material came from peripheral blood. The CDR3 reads CASSLGQGMNTEAFF. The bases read TGTGCCAGCAGCTTGGGGCAGGGAATGAACACTGAAGCTTTCTTT.